The entry below gives a single T cell receptor beta chain sequence along with its context. These data are taken from a study of control samples from healthy donors and cancer patients. Germline V gene sequence: CDR1 LNHNV, CDR2 YYDKDF (reference sequence). The CDR3 runs to 13 residues. V was clipped by 1 base and J by 4 bases, with 7 bases between them. Produced via immunoSEQ multiplex PCR; TCRdb's table is partial and in-frame only. The table includes some 79,000 clones, 80% to 95% detected once. This TCR came from a woman in her 40s with lung cancer. The sequencing sample was made of PBMCs. The chain joins TRBV15 to TRBJ2-5, with D unclear. CDR3 sequence reads: CATSRAPAETQYF. Here the CDR3 DNA reads TGTGCCACCAGCAGAGCCCCCGCAGAGACCCAGTACTTC.